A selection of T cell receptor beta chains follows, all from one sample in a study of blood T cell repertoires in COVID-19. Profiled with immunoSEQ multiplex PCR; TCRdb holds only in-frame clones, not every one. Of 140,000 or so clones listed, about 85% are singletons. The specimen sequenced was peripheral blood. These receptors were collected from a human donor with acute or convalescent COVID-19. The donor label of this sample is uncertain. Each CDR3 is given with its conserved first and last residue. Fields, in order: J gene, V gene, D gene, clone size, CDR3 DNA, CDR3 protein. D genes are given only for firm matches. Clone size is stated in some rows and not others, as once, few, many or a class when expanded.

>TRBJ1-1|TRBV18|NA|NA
TGTGCCAGCTCACCAGGGCTACCACAGAACACTGAAGCTTTCTTT
CASSPGLPQNTEAFF
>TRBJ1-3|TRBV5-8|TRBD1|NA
TGTGCCAGCAGCTCCACCCTGACAGGGTTCTCTGGAAACACCATATATTTT
CASSSTLTGFSGNTIYF
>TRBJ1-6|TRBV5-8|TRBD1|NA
TGTGCCAGCAGCTCCCGACAGGGTCGAAATTCACCCCTCCACTTT
CASSSRQGRNSPLHF
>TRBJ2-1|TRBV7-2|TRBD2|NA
TGTGCCAGCACAGCGGGGGGCCCGAGCTCCTACAATGAGCAGTTCTTC
CASTAGGPSSYNEQFF
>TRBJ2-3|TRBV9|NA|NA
TGTGCCAGCAGCGTAGGGGCCAGCGGAACTAGCACAGATACGCAGTATTTT
CASSVGASGTSTDTQYF
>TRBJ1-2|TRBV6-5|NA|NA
TGTGCCAGCAGAAGAAACCTAGCCTATGGCTACACCTTC
CASRRNLAYGYTF
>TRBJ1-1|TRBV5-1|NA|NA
TGCGCCAGCAGCTTGGTCCCCCAGGGCACTGAAGCTTTCTTT
CASSLVPQGTEAFF
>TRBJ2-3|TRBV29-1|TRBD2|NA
TGCAGCGCCGCCTCGGTAGCGGGAGGGCCAGATACGCAGTATTTT
CSAASVAGGPDTQYF
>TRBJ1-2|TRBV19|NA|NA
TGTGCCAGTAGTGGGCAGGGCAGCGCTGATGGCTACACCTTC
CASSGQGSADGYTF
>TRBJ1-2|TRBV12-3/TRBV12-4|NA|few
TGTGCCAGCAGTTTGCAGGATAACTATGGCTACACCTTC
CASSLQDNYGYTF
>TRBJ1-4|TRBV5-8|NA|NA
TGTGCCAGCAGCTTGCTGGGGGGGTCTAATGAAAAACTGTTTTTT
CASSLLGGSNEKLFF
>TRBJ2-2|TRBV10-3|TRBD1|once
TGTGCCATCGACAGGGGGAACACCGGGGAGCTGTTTTTT
CAIDRGNTGELFF
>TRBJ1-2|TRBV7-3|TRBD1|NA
TGTGCCAGCAGCTTCGACGGACAGGGGGAGAACTATGGCTACACCTTC
CASSFDGQGENYGYTF
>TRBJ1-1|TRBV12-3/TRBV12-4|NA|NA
TGTGCCAGCCGTTTTCTAGGAGAAACTGAAGCTTTCTTT
CASRFLGETEAFF
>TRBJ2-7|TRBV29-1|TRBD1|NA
TGCAGCGTCCCCGGGACAGGGTTCTACGAGCAGTACTTC
CSVPGTGFYEQYF
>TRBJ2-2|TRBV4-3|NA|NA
TGCGCCAGCAGCCAACGCGAATACACCGGGGAGCTGTTTTTT
CASSQREYTGELFF
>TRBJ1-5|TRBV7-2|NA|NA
TGTGCCAGCAGCTTAGCTGGGGGACAAAATCAGCCCCAGCATTTT
CASSLAGGQNQPQHF
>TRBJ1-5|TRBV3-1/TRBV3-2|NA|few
TGTGCCAGCAGCCAAGATTATGCGGGGAATCAGCCCCAGCATTTT
CASSQDYAGNQPQHF
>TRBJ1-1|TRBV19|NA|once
TGTGCCAGTAGTATCCTAGGGGTGTCAAAGAACACTGAAGCTTTCTTT
CASSILGVSKNTEAFF
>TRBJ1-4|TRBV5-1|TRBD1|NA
TGCGCCAGCAGCGTTCAGGGGGCGGGTGAAAAACTGTTTTTT
CASSVQGAGEKLFF
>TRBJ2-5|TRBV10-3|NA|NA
TGTGCCATCAGTGTTGGCCCCCAAGAGACCCAGTACTTC
CAISVGPQETQYF
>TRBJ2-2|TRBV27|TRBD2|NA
TGTGCCAGCAGTTTCCTGAACTCCGGGACTAGCGGGGGGGCCCTGGCCGGGGAGCTGTTTTTT
CASSFLNSGTSGGALAGELFF
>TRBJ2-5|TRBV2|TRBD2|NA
TGTGCCAGCAGTGAGACTAGCGGGCGGGGTGAGACCCAGTACTTC
CASSETSGRGETQYF
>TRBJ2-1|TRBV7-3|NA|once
TGTGCCAGCAGCTTAACCCCAGGATCTGGCTACAATGAGCAGTTCTTC
CASSLTPGSGYNEQFF
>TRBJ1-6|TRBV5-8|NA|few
TGTGCCAGCAGCTTGGCCGGGAGCTCCTATAATTCACCCCTCCACTTT
CASSLAGSSYNSPLHF
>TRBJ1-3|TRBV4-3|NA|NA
TGCGCCAGCAGCCAAATTAACTCTGGAAACACCATATATTTT
CASSQINSGNTIYF